One and the same sample provided the 22 T cell receptor beta chains below, sequenced in a study of Graves' ophthalmopathy and Graves' hyperthyroidism. The study amplified TCR beta CDR3 regions using RNA transcripts. In the first round, RT-PCR was carried out with HTBI primers, and a multiplex PCR formed the second round. Each CDR3 protein is one row after TCRdb ran MiXCR on the multiplex PCR reads. Among approximately 45,000 distinct CDR3 sequences, around half were seen once, and the ten largest hold about 24%. Material for sequencing was peripheral blood. The source is an adult man with Graves' ophthalmopathy.

The sample holds many counts of this clonotype. The rearrangement uses TRBV19 and TRBJ1-5; 8 bases map to TRBD1. The trim removed 5 bases at V and 4 bases at J, leaving 13 bases unmatched. The CDR3 is 17 residues long. In germline, CDR1 is LNHDA, CDR2 SQIVND (reference sequence). CDR3 coding DNA: TGTGCCAGTAGTGCGAGACAGGGGACAACGCATAATCAGCCCCAGCATTTT. It specifies CASSARQGTTHNQPQHF.

This clonotype was found many times. The chain joins TRBV7-6 to TRBJ2-1; tentatively, D is TRBD2 (5 bases). From germline, CDR1 is SGHVS and CDR2 FNYEAQ. Trimming pared 1 base from V and 1 base from J, leaving 8 bases between. The CDR3 is 15 residues long. The CDR3 region is CASSLVSGSYNEQFF. CDR3 bases: TGTGCCAGCAGCTTAGTTTCGGGGTCCTACAATGAGCAGTTCTTC.

There are many counts of this clonotype. The rearrangement joins TRBV6-5 to TRBJ1-4; D is possibly TRBD1 (5 bases). This CDR3 spans 14 amino acids. Germline loops: CDR1 MNHEY, CDR2 SVGAGI. Trimming removed 6 bases from V and 2 bases from J, with 10 bases in between. This CDR3 reads CASRLTATNEKLFF. The CDR3, as DNA: TGTGCCAGCAGGCTGACAGCTACTAATGAAAAACTGTTTTTT.

The chain has TRBV29-1 and TRBJ1-1; tentatively, D is TRBD1 (6 bases). V lost 4 bases and J 5 bases, leaving 17 bases between the germline ends. Per the germline V gene, CDR1 is SQVTM and CDR2 is ANQGSEA. This CDR3 contains 14 residues. CDR3 DNA sequence: TGCAGCGTTGTACGACAGGCACGGGGGACTGAAGCTTTCTTT. Its protein is CSVVRQARGTEAFF.

This clonotype was detected ten times or more. The chain combines TRBV7-8 with TRBJ1-5; possibly TRBD1 for D (5 bases). The ends were cut back, 0 bases at V and 1 base at J, with 13 bases in the middle. The germline V gene has CDR1 SGHVS and CDR2 FQNEAQ. The CDR3 is made up of 17 amino acids. CDR3 amino acids: CASSLAGAGPSNQPQHF. CDR3 DNA sequence: TGTGCCAGCAGCTTAGCAGGGGCAGGCCCGAGCAATCAGCCCCAGCATTTT. Combining the CDR3 with reference TRBV7-8 and TRBJ1-5 gives the whole variable domain GAGVSQSPRYKVAKRGQDVALRCDPISGHVSLFWYQQALGQGPEFLTYFQNEAQLDKSGLPSDRFFAERPEGSVSTLKIQRTQQEDSAVYLCASSLAGAGPSNQPQHFGDGTRLSIL.

This clonotype showed up many times. This chain uses TRBV14 with TRBJ2-6; the D is unclear. Germline CDR1 reads SGHDN; CDR2 reads FVKESK. The CDR3 length is 14 residues. The V end lost 3 bases, the J end lost 0 bases, and 3 bases lay between the germline ends. CDR3 in amino acids: CASSQSSGANVLTF. As DNA, the CDR3 is TGTGCCAGCAGCCAGAGCTCTGGGGCCAACGTCCTGACTTTC. The variable domain in full, completed from reference TRBV14 and TRBJ2-6, reads EAGVTQFPSHSVIEKGQTVTLRCDPISGHDNLYWYRRVMGKEIKFLLHFVKESKQDESGMPNNRFLAERTGGTYSTLKVQPAELEDSGVYFCASSQSSGANVLTFGAGSRLTVL.

This chain joins TRBV25-1 and TRBJ1-1; D ambiguous. The CDR3 loop spans 14 amino acids. From germline, CDR1 is MGHDK and CDR2 SYGVNS. V was clipped by 4 bases and J by 3 bases, with 12 bases between them. The CDR3 DNA sequence: TGTGCCAGCAGTGGGTTAGGTCGAGACACTGAAGCTTTCTTT. Its translation: CASSGLGRDTEAFF.

This sequence joins TRBV7-3 and TRBJ2-2; unclear D gene. Trimming removed 5 bases from V and 1 base from J, with 11 bases in between. The CDR3 loop spans 15 amino acids. In germline, CDR1 is SGHTA, CDR2 FQGTGA. The CDR3 here is CASSSSDWNTGELFF. DNA of the CDR3: TGTGCCAGCAGCAGTTCCGACTGGAACACCGGGGAGCTGTTTTTT.

This clonotype was picked up many times. This chain uses TRBV10-2 with TRBJ2-2, with D uncertain. CDR1 is WSHSY, CDR2 SAAADI, per germline. This CDR3 has 15 amino acids. V was pared by 9 bases and J by 4 bases, with 18 bases between. The CDR3 protein is CASSEVRSATGELFF. CDR3 sequence (DNA): TGCGCCAGTTCCGAAGTGCGATCGGCCACCGGGGAGCTGTTTTTT.

The CDR3 loop is CASSPGTDTQYF. DNA for the CDR3: TGCGCCAGCAGCCCAGGGACAGATACGCAGTATTTT. The chain has TRBV5-1 and TRBJ2-3, with D possibly being TRBD1 (5 bases). The CDR3 runs 12 residues. Germline V gene lookup returns CDR1 SGHRS and CDR2 YFSETQ. Trimming removed 4 bases from V and 3 bases from J, with 6 bases in between.

This chain uses TRBV19 with TRBJ2-7; TRBD2 matches 7 bases. There are 14 residues in the CDR3. CDR1 and CDR2 from the germline V gene are LNHDA and SQIVND (reference sequence). With 2 bases clipped from V and 5 bases from J, the junction kept 6 bases outside the gene matches. CDR3 DNA: TGTGCCAGTAGTATACTTGGTACTAGCGACGAGCAGTACTTC. As protein: CASSILGTSDEQYF. Supplemented by reference TRBV19 and TRBJ2-7, the full variable domain reads DGGITQSPKYLFRKEGQNVTLSCEQNLNHDAMYWYRQDPGQGLRLIYYSQIVNDFQKGDIAEGYSVSREKKESFPLTVTSAQKNPTAFYLCASSILGTSDEQYFGPGTRLTVT.

This rearrangement joins TRBV9 to TRBJ2-7; D is undetermined. Trimming shortened V by 4 bases and J by 3 bases, and 8 bases separated the two germline ends. Germline loops: CDR1 SGDLS, CDR2 YYNGEE. CDR3 size: 12 residues. The CDR3 reads CASSPLGYEQYF. DNA of the CDR3: TGTGCCAGCAGCCCACTGGGCTACGAGCAGTACTTC.

By share of the sample, this clonotype is medium-sized. The V and J genes are TRBV7-9 and TRBJ2-7, with TRBD2 matching over 11 bases. The germline V gene encodes CDR1 SEHNR and CDR2 FQNEAQ (reference sequence). The CDR3 covers 15 residues. J lost 2 bases, V lost 0 bases, and 0 bases had no gene match. As DNA, the CDR3 is TGTGCCAGCAGCTTAGCTAGCGGGAGGGCCTACGAGCAGTACTTC. Its translation is CASSLASGRAYEQYF.

As regards this clonotype: One end of the junction does not line up with germline, which may come from a read error. The chain recombines TRBV10-3 with TRBJ2-5; possible D gene TRBD2, 5 bases. Germline V gene sequence: CDR1 ENHRY, CDR2 SYGVKD. CDR3 size: 14 residues. The CDR3 spells CATLNPRGKEAQYF. CDR3 nucleotide sequence: TGTGCCACCCTGAACCCTAGAGGGAAGGAGGCTCAGTATTTC.

This clonotype has just a few counts. CDR3 in DNA: TGTGCCAGCAGCCAACGCCGGACTAGCGGGAGATCCTACGAGCAGTACTTC. This gives the protein CASSQRRTSGRSYEQYF. The chain carries TRBV3-1 and TRBJ2-7; 13 bases agree with TRBD2. The V and J ends lost 2 bases and 1 base, in that order; junction bases with no gene match: 5. Germline CDR1 LGHDT, CDR2 YNNKEL (reference sequence). The CDR3 is made up of 17 amino acids.

This clonotype occurred many times. The chain is built from TRBV4-1 and TRBJ2-3; TRBD2 matches at 9 bases. V gave up 0 bases and J gave up 0 bases; unmatched junction bases: 7. Looked up from germline, CDR1 is MGHRA and CDR2 is YSYEKL. This CDR3 is 18 amino acids long. DNA for the CDR3: TGCGCCAGCAGCCAAGAGAGCCTAACTAGCGGGAGCACAGATACGCAGTATTTT. Protein: CASSQESLTSGSTDTQYF.

The chain employs TRBV30 and TRBJ2-2; 9 bases agree with TRBD2. This CDR3 comprises 16 residues. Germline trimming cut 2 bases from V and 6 bases from J; bases unmatched to any gene: 10. CDR1 is GTSNPN and CDR2 is SVGIG in the germline V gene (reference sequence). The CDR3 sequence is CAWSRGGGRASGELFF. The CDR3 DNA reads TGTGCCTGGAGTCGGGGCGGCGGGAGGGCCTCCGGGGAGCTGTTTTTT.

This clonotype showed up many times. The rearrangement uses TRBV9 and TRBJ2-5, with 10 nucleotides matching TRBD2. This CDR3 region has 15 residues. CDR1 is SGDLS and CDR2 is YYNGEE in the germline V gene. J lost 4 bases, V lost 1 base, and 4 bases had no gene match. CDR3 residues: CASSVQPSGRETQYF. For the CDR3, the DNA is TGTGCCAGCAGCGTACAACCTAGCGGGAGAGAGACCCAGTACTTC.

The rearrangement links TRBV25-1 to TRBJ1-3; TRBD1 is a possible D gene (6 bases). Germline assignment: CDR1 MGHDK and CDR2 SYGVNS. CDR3 size: 15 residues. The ends were cut back, 4 bases at V and 6 bases at J, with 16 bases in the middle. The CDR3 DNA reads TGTGCCAGCAGTGTCAAAGCAGGGGCCAAAAACACCATATATTTT. It translates to CASSVKAGAKNTIYF.

This clonotype was picked up one time. The final CDR3 position lacks the conserved phenylalanine or tryptophan, pointing to a likely read error. No DNA is shown, since the ends of the CDR3 on it are uncertain; the CDR3 is the one TCRdb lists. The genes are TRBV5-1 and TRBJ2-5; TRBD1 is taken as the D call from the table, unchecked against the DNA. In germline, CDR1 is SGHRS, CDR2 YFSETQ. The CDR3 extends over 10 residues, inclusive of both ends. The CDR3 sequence is CASTLQGANT.

This clonotype was seen many times. J is TRBJ1-3 and V is TRBV5-8; D perhaps matches TRBD1 (6 bases). This CDR3 is built from 14 residues. V gave up 5 bases and J gave up 4 bases, with 13 bases separating them. Germline-derived CDR1 and CDR2 are SGHTS and YDEGEE. The CDR3 DNA reads as TGTGCCAGCAGTTTACAGGGTGGCGGAAACACCATATATTTT. Translated, it gives CASSLQGGGNTIYF. Using reference TRBV5-8 and TRBJ1-3 for the parts outside the CDR3, the full variable domain is EAGVTQSPTHLIKTRGQQATLRCSPISGHTSVYWYQQALGLGLQFLLWYDEGEERNRGNFPPRFSGRQFPNYSSELNVNALELEDSALYLCASSLQGGGNTIYFGEGSWLTVV.

In this sample, this clonotype turned up a few times. This rearrangement joins TRBV7-2 to TRBJ1-5; D perhaps matches TRBD1 (6 bases). Trimming took off 4 bases at V and 4 bases at J, with 11 bases between the two ends. The germline gives CDR1 SGHTA, CDR2 FQGNSA. CDR3 size: 14 residues. As DNA, the CDR3 is TGTGCCAGCAGCTACCGGGACAAAAATCAGCCCCAGCATTTT. This encodes CASSYRDKNQPQHF.